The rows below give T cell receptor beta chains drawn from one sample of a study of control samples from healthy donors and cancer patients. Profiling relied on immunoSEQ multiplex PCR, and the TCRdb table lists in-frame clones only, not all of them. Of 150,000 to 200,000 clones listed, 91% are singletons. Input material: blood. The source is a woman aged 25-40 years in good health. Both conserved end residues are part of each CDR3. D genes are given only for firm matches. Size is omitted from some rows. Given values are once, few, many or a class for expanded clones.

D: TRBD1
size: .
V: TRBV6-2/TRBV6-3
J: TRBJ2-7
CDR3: CASSYSGTESYEQYF
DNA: TGTGCCAGCAGTTACTCCGGGACAGAGTCCTACGAGCAGTACTTC

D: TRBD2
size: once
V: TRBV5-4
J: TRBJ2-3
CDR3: CASSFTGGADTQYF
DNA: TGTGCCAGCAGCTTTACGGGAGGTGCAGATACGCAGTATTTT

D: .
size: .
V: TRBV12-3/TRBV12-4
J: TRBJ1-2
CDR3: CASTPGHTYGYTF
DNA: TGTGCCAGCACTCCAGGACATACCTATGGCTACACCTTC

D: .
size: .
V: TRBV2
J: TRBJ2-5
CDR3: CASSVSPGGETQYF
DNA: TGTGCCAGCAGTGTTTCGCCAGGGGGGGAGACCCAGTACTTC

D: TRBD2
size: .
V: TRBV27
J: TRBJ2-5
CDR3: CASSGLAVGETQYF
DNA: TGTGCCAGCAGTGGACTAGCGGTCGGAGAGACCCAGTACTTC

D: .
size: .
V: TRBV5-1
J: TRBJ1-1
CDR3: CASSLAAGVDTEAFF
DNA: TGCGCCAGCAGCTTGGCGGCAGGGGTGGACACTGAAGCTTTCTTT

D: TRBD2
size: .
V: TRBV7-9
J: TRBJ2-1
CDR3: CASSQGPGLAGGHEQFF
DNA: TGTGCCAGCAGCCAAGGGCCGGGACTAGCGGGAGGGCATGAGCAGTTCTTC

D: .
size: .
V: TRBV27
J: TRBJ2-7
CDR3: CASSLTGVGEQYF
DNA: TGTGCCAGCAGTTTAACGGGAGTAGGGGAGCAGTACTTC

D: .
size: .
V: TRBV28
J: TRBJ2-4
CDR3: CASSQGKNIQYF
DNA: TGTGCCAGCAGTCAGGGGAAAAACATTCAGTACTTC

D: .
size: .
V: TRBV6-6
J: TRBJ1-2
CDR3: CASILGTDYGYTF
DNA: TGTGCCAGCATTCTGGGGACGGACTATGGCTACACCTTC

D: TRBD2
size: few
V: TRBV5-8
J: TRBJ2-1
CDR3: CASSRTSGSSYNEQFF
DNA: TGTGCCAGCAGCCGGACTAGCGGGAGCTCCTACAATGAGCAGTTCTTC

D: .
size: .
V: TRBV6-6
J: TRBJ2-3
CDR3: CASSYEGTSTDTQYF
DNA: TGTGCCAGCAGTTACGAGGGGACTAGCACAGATACGCAGTATTTT

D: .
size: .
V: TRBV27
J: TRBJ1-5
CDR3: CASSPRTNQPQHF
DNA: TGTGCCAGCAGTCCCCGGACCAATCAGCCCCAGCATTTT

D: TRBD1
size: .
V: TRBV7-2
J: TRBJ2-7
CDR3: CASSGDRTYEQYF
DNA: TGTGCCAGCAGCGGGGACAGGACCTACGAGCAGTACTTC

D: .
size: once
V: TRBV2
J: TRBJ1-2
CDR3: CATDEGSGYGYTF
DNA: TGTGCCACCGACGAGGGTAGCGGCTATGGCTACACCTTC

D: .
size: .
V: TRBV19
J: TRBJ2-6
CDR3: CASIDRGTSSGANVLTF
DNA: TGTGCCAGTATTGACAGGGGGACTAGCTCTGGGGCCAACGTCCTGACTTTC

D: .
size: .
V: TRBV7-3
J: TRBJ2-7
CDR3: CASSLGGHYEQYF
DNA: TGTGCCAGCAGCTTGGGGGGGCACTACGAGCAGTACTTC

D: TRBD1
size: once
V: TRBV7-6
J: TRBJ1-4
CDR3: CASSIPTGGNEKLFF
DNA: TGTGCCAGCAGCATCCCGACAGGGGGTAATGAAAAACTGTTTTTT

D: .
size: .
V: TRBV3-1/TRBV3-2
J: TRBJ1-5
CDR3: CASSQGAGVRQPQHF
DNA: TGTGCCAGCAGCCAAGGCGCAGGGGTCAGGCAGCCCCAGCATTTT

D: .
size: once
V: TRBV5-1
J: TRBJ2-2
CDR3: CASSLSGGTGELFF
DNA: TGCGCCAGCAGCTTGTCAGGAGGGACCGGGGAGCTGTTTTTT

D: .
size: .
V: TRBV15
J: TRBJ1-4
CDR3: CATSRTGSTNEKLFF
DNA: TGTGCCACCAGCAGAACAGGGTCAACTAATGAAAAACTGTTTTTT

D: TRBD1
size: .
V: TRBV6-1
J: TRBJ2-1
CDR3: CASSARAQGVGVYNEQFF
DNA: TGTGCCAGCAGTGCACGCGCCCAGGGGGTTGGGGTATACAATGAGCAGTTCTTC

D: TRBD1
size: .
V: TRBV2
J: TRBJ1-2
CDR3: CASRETGIPGYTF
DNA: TGTGCCAGCAGGGAGACAGGGATTCCTGGCTACACCTTC

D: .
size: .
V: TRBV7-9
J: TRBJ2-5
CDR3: CASSLRVGSETQYF
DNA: TGTGCCAGCAGCTTACGAGTAGGGTCTGAGACCCAGTACTTC

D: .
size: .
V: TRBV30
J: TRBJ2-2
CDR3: CAWIPDSLATGELFF
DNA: TGTGCCTGGATCCCGGACAGTTTGGCCACCGGGGAGCTGTTTTTT

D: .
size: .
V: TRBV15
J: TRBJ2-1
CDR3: CATSVSRDGYNEQFF
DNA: TGTGCCACCAGCGTCTCCAGGGACGGGTACAATGAGCAGTTCTTC

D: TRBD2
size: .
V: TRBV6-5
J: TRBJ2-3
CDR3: CASSYGGGASTDTQYF
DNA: TGTGCCAGCAGTTACGGCGGGGGGGCTAGCACAGATACGCAGTATTTT

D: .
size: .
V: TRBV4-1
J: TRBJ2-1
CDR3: CASSQAAEQFF
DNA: TGCGCCAGCAGCCAGGCGGCTGAGCAGTTCTTC

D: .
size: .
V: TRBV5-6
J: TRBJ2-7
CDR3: CASRKLGSSGSYEQYF
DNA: TGTGCCAGCAGGAAATTGGGGAGTAGCGGAAGCTACGAGCAGTACTTC

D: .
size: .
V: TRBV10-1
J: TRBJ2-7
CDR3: CASSESERYEQYF
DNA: TGCGCCAGCAGTGAGTCCGAGCGGTACGAGCAGTACTTC

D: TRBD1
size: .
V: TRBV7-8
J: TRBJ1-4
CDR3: CASSLGTGAEKLFF
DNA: TGTGCCAGCAGCTTAGGGACAGGGGCGGAAAAACTGTTTTTT

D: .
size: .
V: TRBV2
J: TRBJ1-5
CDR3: CASSERWEQPQHF
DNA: TGTGCCAGCAGTGAAAGATGGGAACAGCCCCAGCATTTT

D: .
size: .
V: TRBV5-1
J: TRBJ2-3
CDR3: CASSLAWRNTDTQYF
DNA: TGCGCCAGCAGCTTGGCGTGGCGGAACACAGATACGCAGTATTTT

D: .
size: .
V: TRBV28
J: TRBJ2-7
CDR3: CASSSGIYEQYF
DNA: TGTGCCAGCAGTTCGGGCATCTACGAGCAGTACTTC

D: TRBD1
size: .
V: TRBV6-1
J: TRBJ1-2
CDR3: CASSEGGQGEGYTF
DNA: TGTGCCAGCAGTGAAGGGGGACAGGGCGAGGGCTACACCTTC

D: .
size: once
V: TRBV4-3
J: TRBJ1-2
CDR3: CASSQVGRDGYTF
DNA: TGCGCCAGCAGCCAAGTGGGAAGGGATGGCTACACCTTC

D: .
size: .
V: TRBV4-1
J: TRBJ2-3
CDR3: CASSQDRLRTDTQYF
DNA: TGCGCCAGCAGCCAAGATCGGCTACGCACAGATACGCAGTATTTT

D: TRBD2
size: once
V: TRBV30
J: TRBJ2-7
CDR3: CAWSVAGSLEQYF
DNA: TGTGCCTGGAGTGTAGCGGGATCCCTCGAGCAGTACTTC

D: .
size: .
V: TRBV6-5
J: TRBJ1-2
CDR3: CASSYSIGVSYGYTF
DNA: TGTGCCAGCAGTTACTCGATCGGGGTTTCCTATGGCTACACCTTC

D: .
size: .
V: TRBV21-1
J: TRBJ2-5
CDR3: CASSKGTSRSQETQYF
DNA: TGTGCCAGCAGCAAAGGAACTAGCCGTTCTCAAGAGACCCAGTACTTC

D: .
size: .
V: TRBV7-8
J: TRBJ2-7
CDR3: CASSQTRGEQYF
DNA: TGTGCCAGCAGCCAGACGAGGGGAGAGCAGTACTTC

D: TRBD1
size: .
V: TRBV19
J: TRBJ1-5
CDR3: CASSHWDSYSNQPQHF
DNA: TGTGCCAGTAGTCATTGGGACAGTTATAGCAATCAGCCCCAGCATTTT

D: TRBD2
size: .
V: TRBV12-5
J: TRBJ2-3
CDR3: CASGLGLAYYTQYF
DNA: TGTGCTAGTGGTTTGGGACTAGCGTATTATACGCAGTATTTT

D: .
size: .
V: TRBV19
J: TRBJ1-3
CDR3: CASSIGGVYSGNTIYF
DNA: TGTGCCAGTAGTATCGGGGGGGTCTACTCTGGAAACACCATATATTTT

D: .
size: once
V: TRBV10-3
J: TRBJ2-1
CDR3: CAISDYANEQFF
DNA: TGTGCCATCAGTGATTATGCTAATGAGCAGTTCTTC

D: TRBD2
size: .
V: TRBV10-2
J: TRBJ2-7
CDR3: CASSLAGGPYEQYF
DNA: TGCGCCAGCAGTCTAGCGGGGGGGCCCTACGAGCAGTACTTC

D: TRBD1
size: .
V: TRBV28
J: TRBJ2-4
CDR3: CASSLDRVAKNIQYF
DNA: TGTGCCAGCAGTTTAGACAGGGTAGCCAAAAACATTCAGTACTTC